This section outlines one T cell receptor (beta chain) sequence together with its context. This record belongs to a study of T cells in Graves' hyperthyroidism and ophthalmopathy. Germline assignment: CDR1 DFQATT and CDR2 SNEGSKA (reference sequence). The trim removed 4 bases at V and 4 bases at J, leaving 3 bases unmatched. The CDR3 covers 13 residues. Researchers barred patients who had uncontrolled infection, other autoimmune disease, pregnancy or lactation. RNA transcripts provided the source from which TCR beta CDR3 regions were amplified. TCR CDR3 regions were first amplified by RT-PCR with HTBI primers. TCRdb analysed the multiplex PCR reads with MiXCR anew, one entry per CDR3 protein. The sample consists of 350,000 or so distinct CDR3 sequences, roughly 15% of them appearing once.

The sequenced material came from blood. The sequence came from a woman aged 30 to 39 with Graves' hyperthyroidism that later progressed to Graves' ophthalmopathy. This chain connects TRBV20-1 to TRBJ2-2, with 7 bases matching TRBD1. The CDR3 nucleotides are TGCAGTGCTATGACAGGGATCACCGGGGAGCTGTTTTTT. Translated, it gives CSAMTGITGELFF.